Below, 22 T cell receptor beta chains from the same sample are listed, as sequenced in a study of T cell responses to AZD1222 COVID-19 vaccine. This table comes from immunoSEQ multiplex PCR, and its TCRdb copy is limited to in-frame clones, with some not included. Of about 130,000 clones listed, roughly 92% were seen once; the top ten hold approximately 0.85%. Sequenced here: peripheral blood, sampled on day 0 of AZD1222 vaccination. All receptors derive from an adult in good health.

V usage is TRBV3-1 (or the pseudogene TRBV3-2) and J usage is TRBJ1-5; D ambiguous. This CDR3 comprises 12 residues. Germline assignment: CDR1 LGHDT and CDR2 YNNKEL (reference sequence). Trimming cost V 2 bases and J 4 bases, with 3 bases left between them. CDR3 DNA: TGTGCCAGCAGCCAATTTAATCAGCCCCAGCATTTT. Translated: CASSQFNQPQHF.

V usage is TRBV19 and J usage is TRBJ2-3, with a possible D match to TRBD1 (6 bases). Germline-derived CDR1 and CDR2 are LNHDA and SQIVND (reference sequence). The CDR3 loop spans 16 amino acids. V shed 3 bases and J shed 0 bases, with 13 bases lying between them. As DNA, the CDR3 is TGTGCCAGTAGTATCGCACAGGGAACTAGCACAGATACGCAGTATTTT. Amino acid sequence: CASSIAQGTSTDTQYF.

This chain joins TRBV9 and TRBJ1-2; D is possibly TRBD1 (6 bases). This CDR3 spans 17 amino acids. The germline gives CDR1 SGDLS, CDR2 YYNGEE. V lost 0 bases to trimming and J lost 4 bases, with 19 bases between them. CDR3 region: CASSVAYRGGLGYGYTF. CDR3 DNA sequence: TGTGCCAGCAGCGTAGCGTACCGGGGGGGGCTAGGCTATGGCTACACCTTC.

CDR3 nucleotides: TGTGCCAGCCGTTGGGACACTGAAGCTTTCTTT. Translation gives CASRWDTEAFF. V and J are TRBV7-2 and TRBJ1-1, with D hard to call. The CDR3 has 11 residues. The V gene lost 8 bases and the J gene lost 3 bases, with 7 bases spanning the gap. In germline, CDR1 is SGHTA, CDR2 FQGNSA.

The gene calls are TRBV29-1 and TRBJ1-2, with D perhaps TRBD1 (6 bases). V dropped 6 bases and J dropped 5 bases, with 22 bases sitting between them. The germline CDR1 and CDR2 sequences are SQVTM and ANQGSEA. This CDR3 spans 15 amino acids. This chain's CDR3 is CSVGYGTPQRYGYTF. CDR3 in DNA: TGCAGCGTCGGATATGGGACACCTCAGAGGTATGGCTACACCTTC. Full variable domain (rest looked up from reference TRBV29-1 and TRBJ1-2): SAVISQKPSRDICQRGTSLTIQCQVDSQVTMMFWYRQQPGQSLTLIATANQGSEATYESGFVIDKFPISRPNLTFSTLTVSNMSPEDSSIYLCSVGYGTPQRYGYTFGSGTRLTVV.

The V call is TRBV5-6, the J call TRBJ1-3; D gene ambiguous. Germline loops: CDR1 SGHDT, CDR2 YYEEEE. Deletions cut 2 bases from V and 0 bases from J, with 6 bases between. This CDR3 spans 14 amino acids. CDR3 DNA: TGTGCCAGCAGCTTCCTGACCTCTGGAAACACCATATATTTT. This codes for CASSFLTSGNTIYF.

Note on this clone: Additional DNA sequences in this sample encode the identical CDR3. This chain joins TRBV25-1 and TRBJ1-1; D is possibly TRBD1 (5 bases). This CDR3 contains 15 residues. Germline loops: CDR1 MGHDK, CDR2 SYGVNS. Trimming removed 3 bases from V and 1 base from J, with 12 bases in between. CDR3 loop: CASSDPRGGNTEAFF. The CDR3 nucleotides are TGTGCCAGCAGTGATCCCCGGGGGGGGAACACTGAAGCTTTCTTT. Looking up the rest from reference TRBV25-1 and TRBJ1-1 gives the full variable domain: EADIYQTPRYLVIGTGKKITLECSQTMGHDKMYWYQQDPGMELHLIHYSYGVNSTEKGDLSSESTVSRIRTEHFPLTLESARPSHTSQYLCASSDPRGGNTEAFFGQGTRLTVV.

The chain combines TRBV29-1 with TRBJ1-1; 8 bases fit TRBD1. The trim removed 7 bases at V and 7 bases at J, leaving 8 bases unmatched. The V gene's germline CDR1 is SQVTM and CDR2 ANQGSEA. The CDR3 is made up of 12 amino acids. CDR3 in DNA: TGCAGCGCCTGGACAGGGTTTGGTGAAGCTTTCTTT. Translating it yields CSAWTGFGEAFF. The entire variable domain, with the rest obtained from reference TRBV29-1 and TRBJ1-1, is as follows: SAVISQKPSRDICQRGTSLTIQCQVDSQVTMMFWYRQQPGQSLTLIATANQGSEATYESGFVIDKFPISRPNLTFSTLTVSNMSPEDSSIYLCSAWTGFGEAFFGQGTRLTVV.

The V and J genes are TRBV2 and TRBJ1-6; 7 bases match TRBD1. The CDR3 extends over 17 amino acids. Per germline, CDR1 SNHLY and CDR2 FYNNEI. The junction had 8 bases not matched to a gene; V was cut back by 6 bases and J by 0 bases. For the CDR3, the DNA is TGTGCCAGCAGCGTGGACAGGCCGAGCTCCTATAATTCACCCCTCCACTTT. This encodes CASSVDRPSSYNSPLHF.

The chain employs TRBV25-1 and TRBJ2-1; 7 nucleotides agree with TRBD2. CDR3 length: 12 amino acids. Germline V CDR1 and CDR2: MGHDK, SYGVNS. With 4 bases clipped from V and 9 bases from J, the junction kept 3 bases outside the gene matches. In nucleotides, the CDR3 is TGTGCCAGCAGTGTCGGCGGGGGTGAGCAGTTCTTC. It is translated as CASSVGGGEQFF.

The chain joins TRBV27 to TRBJ2-2; TRBD2 is a possible D gene (7 bases). The length of the CDR3 is 15 residues. Germline loops: CDR1 MNHEY, CDR2 SMNVEV (reference sequence). V was cut by 3 bases and J by 4 bases, with 12 bases left in between. CDR3 sequence reads: CASSLGGPTTGELFF. For the CDR3, the DNA is TGTGCCAGCAGTTTGGGGGGGCCGACCACCGGGGAGCTGTTTTTT.

The rearrangement joins TRBV6-5 to TRBJ1-2; D possibly corresponds to TRBD1 (5 bases). Trimming cost V 2 bases and J 3 bases, with 10 bases left between them. This CDR3 region has 14 residues. Per the germline V gene, CDR1 is MNHEY and CDR2 is SVGAGI. DNA for the CDR3: TGTGCCAGCAGTTACGGGGGTCGGGACTATGGCTACACCTTC. This gives the protein CASSYGGRDYGYTF.

The gene calls are TRBV6-5 and TRBJ2-3; no firm D call. Germline loops: CDR1 MNHEY, CDR2 SVGAGI. The CDR3 totals 14 residues. Trimming took off 0 bases at V and 4 bases at J, with 8 bases between the two ends. DNA of the CDR3: TGTGCCAGCAGTTACTCGAAGGGTGCAGATACGCAGTATTTT. Its protein is CASSYSKGADTQYF.

The chain has TRBV18 and TRBJ1-2; 7 nucleotides align to TRBD1. Germline CDR1 is KGHSH and CDR2 is LQKENI. Losses at the gene ends were 3 bases for V and 0 bases for J; bases not matched to a gene: 7. The CDR3 covers 16 residues. This CDR3 reads CASSPGGTAPNYGYTF. DNA of the CDR3: TGTGCCAGCTCACCGGGGGGGACAGCTCCTAACTATGGCTACACCTTC.

The chain has TRBV10-3 and TRBJ1-3; D is unclear. Germline V gene lookup returns CDR1 ENHRY and CDR2 SYGVKD. The CDR3 is made up of 11 amino acids. Trimming cost V 5 bases and J 4 bases, with 3 bases left between them. CDR3 nucleotide sequence: TGTGCCATCAGTCAAGGAAACACCATATATTTT. Translating gives CAISQGNTIYF.

This sequence joins TRBV5-6 and TRBJ1-1; 7 bases line up with TRBD1. Germline trimming cut 7 bases from V and 1 base from J; bases unmatched to any gene: 10. There are 15 residues in the CDR3. The germline gives CDR1 SGHDT, CDR2 YYEEEE. The CDR3 DNA reads TGTGCCAGCTCCCAACCCGGGACAGAGAACACTGAAGCTTTCTTT. Translation gives CASSQPGTENTEAFF.

The chain recombines TRBV2 with TRBJ2-3, with 10 bases matching TRBD2. Per germline, CDR1 SNHLY and CDR2 FYNNEI. The V and J ends lost 8 bases and 1 base, in that order; junction bases with no gene match: 0. This CDR3 is 13 amino acids long. The CDR3 protein is CASGLAGTDTQYF. DNA of the CDR3: TGTGCCAGCGGACTAGCGGGCACAGATACGCAGTATTTT.

The V gene is TRBV29-1, the J gene TRBJ1-1; possibly TRBD1 for D (6 bases). Germline V CDR1 and CDR2: SQVTM, ANQGSEA. Deletions cut 5 bases from V and 1 base from J, with 11 bases between. The CDR3 is 13 residues long. As DNA, the CDR3 is TGCAGCGTTTCTCCGGGACAGAACACTGAAGCTTTCTTT. Residues: CSVSPGQNTEAFF.

The chain uses TRBV20-1 and TRBJ2-1, with D unclear. CDR1 DFQATT and CDR2 SNEGSKA come from the germline V gene (reference sequence). Trimming pared 6 bases from V and 3 bases from J, leaving 6 bases between. This CDR3 spans 11 amino acids. The CDR3 is CSAAIYNEQFF. The CDR3 nucleotides read TGCAGTGCCGCGATCTACAATGAGCAGTTCTTC.

V usage is TRBV9 and J usage is TRBJ1-5; D is uncertain. This CDR3 spans 14 amino acids. CDR1 and CDR2 (germline): SGDLS, YYNGEE. Trimming removed 0 bases at V and 7 bases at J, with 11 bases between. The CDR3 sequence is CASSVDGSEQPQHF. DNA of the CDR3: TGTGCCAGCAGCGTAGATGGCTCGGAACAGCCCCAGCATTTT. The full variable domain, completed using reference TRBV9 and TRBJ1-5, is DSGVTQTPKHLITATGQRVTLRCSPRSGDLSVYWYQQSLDQGLQFLIQYYNGEERAKGNILERFSAQQFPDLHSELNLSSLELGDSALYFCASSVDGSEQPQHFGDGTRLSIL.

V usage is TRBV5-1 and J usage is TRBJ2-7; 11 bases are shared with TRBD2. Trimming cost V 4 bases and J 7 bases; bases outside gene matches: 13. This CDR3 comprises 16 residues. Germline V gene data show CDR1 as SGHRS and CDR2 as YFSETQ. This CDR3 is CASSPDSGGASREQYF. The CDR3 coding sequence is TGCGCCAGCAGCCCTGATAGCGGGGGGGCATCTAGGGAGCAGTACTTC. The complete variable domain, with remaining parts taken from reference TRBV5-1 and TRBJ2-7, reads KAGVTQTPRYLIKTRGQQVTLSCSPISGHRSVSWYQQTPGQGLQFLFEYFSETQRNKGNFPGRFSGRQFSNSRSEMNVSTLELGDSALYLCASSPDSGGASREQYFGPGTRLTVT.

The chain has TRBV13 and TRBJ1-1; D not resolved. The CDR3 has 15 residues. CDR1 and CDR2 (germline): PRHDT, FYEKMQ (reference sequence). Trimming removed 5 bases from V and 5 bases from J, with 18 bases in between. CDR3 residues: CASSVEGGWETEAFF. The CDR3 bases are TGTGCCAGCAGCGTAGAGGGAGGTTGGGAGACTGAAGCTTTCTTT.